This T cell receptor beta chain emerged from a study of CD8 T cells in ankylosing spondylitis. MiXCR, applied by TCRdb to the 5' RACE reads, yields one record per CDR3 protein. Among roughly 100,000 distinct CDR3 sequences listed, 24% were seen once. What was sequenced was synovial fluid, either unsorted or a sorted T cell fraction (not recorded which). The receptor was isolated from a male donor with ankylosing spondylitis.

The DNA for the CDR3 is TGTGCCAGCAGCCAGCCGACGTTAGGGGGGATCCTCGCCTACGAGCAGTACGTC. Its protein is CASSQPTLGGILAYEQYV. The genes are TRBV3-1 and TRBJ2-7; either TRBD1 or TRBD2 may supply D (6 bases each). The CDR3 loop spans 18 amino acids. Germline CDR1 reads LGHDT; CDR2 reads YNNKEL (reference sequence). V lost 3 bases and J lost 2, with 23 bases in between.